This T cell receptor beta chain is drawn from a study of monozygotic twins with inflammatory bowel disease. Germline values: CDR1 LGHDT, CDR2 YNNKEL (reference sequence). The CDR3 sequence is 16 residues long. Following a re-call of the 5' RACE reads, TCRdb has one entry per CDR3 protein and lacks DNA. The sample table sets out around 150,000 distinct CDR3 sequences. The chain uses TRBV3-1 and TRBJ2-5; the D gene TCRdb calls, TRBD1, cannot be checked with no DNA. Sequenced sample: blood. The source of this sequence is a human donor with ulcerative colitis or Crohn's disease, or a healthy co-twin of an affected twin (not recorded which). The CDR3 region is CASSHEGQGAWETQYF.